This passage covers 25 T cell receptor beta chains from one sample sequenced in a study of cytomegalovirus exposure and HLA in healthy donors. PCR primers comprised 60 Vbeta and 13 Jbeta primers. The assay was immunoSEQ multiplex PCR, and TCRdb's table has in-frame clones only and misses some. The top ten clones hold 6% to 8.5% of a sample with some 150,000 clones, approximately 60% of them seen once. The specimen sequenced was PBMCs. All receptors derive from a woman aged 55-70 years in good health and CMV-seropositive.

The rearrangement joins TRBV6-5 to TRBJ2-3, with a weak D call TRBD2 (6 bases). The CDR3 loop spans 15 amino acids. Trimming removed 0 bases at V and 2 bases at J, with 9 bases between. The germline CDR1 and CDR2 sequences are MNHEY and SVGAGI. This CDR3 reads CASSYSRGYTDTQYF. The CDR3 nucleotides are TGTGCCAGCAGTTACTCCCGGGGGTACACAGATACGCAGTATTTT.

The V gene is TRBV5-1, the J gene TRBJ2-5, with 10 bases matching TRBD2. This CDR3 contains 17 residues. Germline V gene data show CDR1 as SGHRS and CDR2 as YFSETQ. Trimming took 1 base from V and 5 from J; bases not matched to a gene: 11. In nucleotides, the CDR3 is TGCGCCAGCAGCTTGTCGGCTAGCGGGAGTTTTCGGGAGACCCAGTACTTC. It translates to CASSLSASGSFRETQYF.

The V call is TRBV9, the J call TRBJ2-7; possibly TRBD2 for D (6 bases). The CDR3 length is 14 residues. In germline, CDR1 is SGDLS, CDR2 YYNGEE. V was pared by 0 bases and J by 7 bases, with 14 bases between. In nucleotides, the CDR3 is TGTGCCAGCAGCGTAGAGGGAGTAGGAGGGGAGCAGTACTTC. Translation gives CASSVEGVGGEQYF.

V is TRBV7-9 and J is TRBJ2-3; 7 bases agree with TRBD1. With V trimmed by 5 bases and J by 0 bases, 8 bases remained unmatched. This CDR3 is built from 16 residues. Germline CDR1 and CDR2: SEHNR and FQNEAQ (reference sequence). CDR3 DNA sequence: TGTGCCAGCAGCCCCGGGACAGACTTTAGCACAGATACGCAGTATTTT. Protein: CASSPGTDFSTDTQYF. The whole variable domain, filled in from reference TRBV7-9 and TRBJ2-3, reads DTGVSQNPRHKITKRGQNVTFRCDPISEHNRLYWYRQTLGQGPEFLTYFQNEAQLEKSRLLSDRFSAERPKGSFSTLEIQRTEQGDSAMYLCASSPGTDFSTDTQYFGPGTRLTVL.

This chain joins TRBV27 and TRBJ1-5; a possible D gene is TRBD1 (6 bases). Trimming removed 5 bases from V and 5 bases from J, with 16 bases in between. There are 15 residues in the CDR3. Germline V lookup: CDR1 MNHEY, CDR2 SMNVEV (reference sequence). The CDR3 region has the DNA TGTGCCAGCAGTCACTCGACAGGCTGGGATCAGCCCCAGCATTTT. Its protein product is CASSHSTGWDQPQHF.

CDR3 sequence reads: CAITPDNSHGYTF. For the CDR3, the DNA is TGTGCCATCACCCCGGACAACTCCCATGGCTACACCTTC. The chain employs TRBV10-3 and TRBJ1-2; possibly TRBD1 for D (5 bases). The CDR3 sequence is 13 residues long. V was pared by 7 bases and J by 6 bases, with 15 bases between. The V gene's germline CDR1 is ENHRY and CDR2 SYGVKD.

The chain uses TRBV4-1 and TRBJ1-1; 8 positions match TRBD1. CDR3 length equals 17 residues. V lost 0 bases and J lost 0; bases outside the gene matches: 6. The germline V gene has CDR1 MGHRA and CDR2 YSYEKL. CDR3 residues: CASSQDIPGGLNTEAFF. CDR3 nucleotide sequence: TGCGCCAGCAGCCAAGATATCCCAGGGGGCTTGAACACTGAAGCTTTCTTT.

The rearrangement links TRBV28 to TRBJ1-2; TRBD1 aligns across 7 bases. CDR3 size: 13 residues. The germline V gene encodes CDR1 MDHEN and CDR2 SYDVKM. Unmatched junction bases numbered 3, after V lost 3 bases and J lost 5 bases. Here the CDR3 reads CASSFGQVYGYTF. DNA of the CDR3: TGTGCCAGCAGTTTCGGACAGGTTTATGGCTACACCTTC.

The CDR3: CASSPGGRGTEAFF. DNA of the CDR3: TGTGCCAGCAGCCCAGGGGGCCGGGGCACTGAAGCTTTCTTT. This chain joins TRBV4-2 and TRBJ1-1; 8 nucleotides align to TRBD1. This CDR3 has 14 residues. Germline trimming cut 4 bases from V and 4 bases from J; bases unmatched to any gene: 5. Germline values: CDR1 LGHNA, CDR2 YNFKEQ.

The rearrangement uses TRBV6-1 and TRBJ2-7, with D possibly TRBD1 on 5 matching bases. The CDR3 spans 15 residues. V was pared by 6 bases and J by 1 base, with 16 bases between. Per the germline V gene, CDR1 is MNHNS and CDR2 is SASEGT. The CDR3 region has the DNA TGTGCCAGCAGACAGGTGCCCCAACATTCCTACGAGCAGTACTTC. The encoded protein is CASRQVPQHSYEQYF.

The chain links TRBV18 to TRBJ1-1; D remains unclear. Germline V gene data show CDR1 as KGHSH and CDR2 as LQKENI. The CDR3 is made up of 15 amino acids. Between the trimmed V and J ends, which lost 3 bases and 1 base, there was a span of 12 bases. The CDR3 nucleotides read TGTGCCAGCTCACCGCGACAACCGCGGAACACTGAAGCTTTCTTT. Amino acids: CASSPRQPRNTEAFF.

This clone was observed once. The rearrangement joins TRBV5-1 to TRBJ2-5, with 7 bases identical to TRBD1. CDR1 SGHRS and CDR2 YFSETQ come from the germline V gene. Trimming at V came to 2 bases and at J to 3 bases, leaving 7 bases not matched to a gene. The CDR3 is made up of 15 amino acids. The CDR3 here is CASSFPGTAEETQYF. The CDR3 DNA reads as TGCGCCAGCAGCTTTCCGGGGACAGCCGAAGAGACCCAGTACTTC.

The chain couples TRBV5-1 to TRBJ1-3; the D is unclear. The CDR3 is made up of 14 amino acids. Germline V gene data show CDR1 as SGHRS and CDR2 as YFSETQ. Trimming left V 0 bases short and J 8 bases short, with 12 bases between. The CDR3 loop is CASSLGQDHDTIYF. The CDR3 DNA reads as TGCGCCAGCAGCTTGGGTCAGGATCACGACACCATATATTTT.

The CDR3 sequence is CAWSVASNQPQHF. CDR3 DNA sequence: TGTGCCTGGAGTGTAGCGAGCAATCAGCCCCAGCATTTT. The gene calls are TRBV30 and TRBJ1-5; D unclear. The CDR3 is made up of 13 amino acids. CDR1 and CDR2 from the germline V gene are GTSNPN and SVGIG (reference sequence). Trimming shortened V by 0 bases and J by 1 base, and 4 bases separated the two germline ends.

The chain recombines TRBV9 with TRBJ2-7; the D is unclear. V shed 2 bases and J shed 0 bases, with 9 bases lying between them. Germline lookup yields CDR1 SGDLS and CDR2 YYNGEE. CDR3 length equals 14 residues. CDR3 amino acids: CASSVGSSSYEQYF. For the CDR3, the DNA is TGTGCCAGCAGCGTTGGATCTAGCTCCTACGAGCAGTACTTC.

V gene TRBV7-2 combines with J gene TRBJ1-2, with 8 bases that match TRBD1. The germline V gene encodes CDR1 SGHTA and CDR2 FQGNSA. V was pared by 3 bases and J by 3 bases, with 3 bases of the junction left unmatched. The CDR3 is 14 residues long. CDR3 sequence (DNA): TGTGCCAGCAGCTTCGGGACAGGTGACTATGGCTACACCTTC. Translated, it gives CASSFGTGDYGYTF. Filled out from reference TRBV7-2 and TRBJ1-2, the complete variable domain reads GAGVSQSPSNKVTEKGKDVELRCDPISGHTALYWYRQSLGQGLEFLIYFQGNSAPDKSGLPSDRFSAERTGGSVSTLTIQRTQQEDSAVYLCASSFGTGDYGYTFGSGTRLTVV.

The chain joins TRBV7-8 to TRBJ2-1; TRBD2 matches 8 bases. Germline loops: CDR1 SGHVS, CDR2 FQNEAQ. Losses at the gene ends were 5 bases for V and 2 bases for J; bases not matched to a gene: 8. The CDR3 spans 16 residues. This chain's CDR3 is CASSPTGRAAYNEQFF. Written as DNA, the CDR3 is TGTGCCAGCAGCCCTACCGGGAGGGCCGCCTACAATGAGCAGTTCTTC.

The rearrangement links TRBV7-2 to TRBJ1-2; D remains unclear. This CDR3 region has 14 residues. V shed 5 bases and J shed 7 bases, with 17 bases lying between them. Germline CDR1 reads SGHTA; CDR2 reads FQGNSA. CDR3 DNA: TGTGCCAGCAGCCTCACGTGGGGTGAGGGTGGCTACACCTTC. This encodes CASSLTWGEGGYTF.

The chain links TRBV10-3 to TRBJ1-2; 8 nucleotides agree with TRBD1. The CDR3 covers 15 residues. Germline CDR1 is ENHRY and CDR2 is SYGVKD. The ends lost 9 bases at V and 7 bases at J; junction bases unmatched: 16. DNA of the CDR3: TGTGCCATAGCACAGGGGGTGACAGTAGAGTCTGGCTACACCTTC. Protein sequence: CAIAQGVTVESGYTF.

The chain is built from TRBV18 and TRBJ2-7, with 12 bases fitting TRBD2. The CDR3 has 13 residues. CDR1 and CDR2 from the germline V gene are KGHSH and LQKENI. The trim removed 6 bases at V and 5 bases at J, leaving 2 bases unmatched. The CDR3 loop reads CASSWTSGNEQYF. The CDR3 DNA is TGTGCCAGCTCGTGGACTAGCGGGAACGAGCAGTACTTC.

This rearrangement joins TRBV28 to TRBJ2-5, with TRBD2 matching 12 bases. The germline V gene has CDR1 MDHEN and CDR2 SYDVKM. V lost 4 bases and J lost 6; bases outside the gene matches: 9. The CDR3 runs to 16 residues. CDR3 residues: CASSYGLAGPQKTQYF. CDR3 in DNA: TGTGCCAGCAGTTATGGACTAGCGGGACCCCAGAAGACCCAGTACTTC. The variable domain in full, with the rest retrieved from reference TRBV28 and TRBJ2-5, is DVKVTQSSRYLVKRTGEKVFLECVQDMDHENMFWYRQDPGLGLRLIYFSYDVKMKEKGDIPEGYSVSREKKERFSLILESASTNQTSMYLCASSYGLAGPQKTQYFGPGTRLLVL.

The rearrangement links TRBV7-2 to TRBJ1-2; D is possibly TRBD1 (6 bases). With 5 bases removed from V and 4 bases from J, the gap between germline ends came to 14 bases. This CDR3 is built from 14 residues. Germline V gives CDR1 SGHTA, CDR2 FQGNSA. Here the CDR3 reads CASSPRTESYGYTF. The CDR3 DNA sequence: TGTGCCAGCAGCCCAAGGACAGAAAGCTATGGCTACACCTTC.

Comments on this clone: At the DNA level, this CDR3 is encoded by other sequences in the same sample as well. The genes are TRBV9 and TRBJ2-3; the D gene is possibly TRBD2 (6 bases). The CDR3 has 15 amino acids. The V end was cut by 2 bases, the J end by 3 bases, with 13 bases between. From germline, CDR1 is SGDLS and CDR2 YYNGEE. The CDR3 is CASSVTSGSTDTQYF. In DNA form, the CDR3 reads TGTGCCAGCAGCGTGACTAGTGGGTCGACAGATACGCAGTATTTT.

The chain uses TRBV12-5 and TRBJ1-2, with a weak D call TRBD1 (5 bases). Germline CDR1 LGHNT, CDR2 FRNRAP. V gave up 3 bases and J gave up 9 bases, with 14 bases separating them. This CDR3 is 13 amino acids long. The CDR3 nucleotides are TGTGCTAGTGGTTTTAGACAGTCTAATCGCTACACCTTC. As protein: CASGFRQSNRYTF.

This chain joins TRBV30 and TRBJ2-1; D not certain. Germline V gene lookup returns CDR1 GTSNPN and CDR2 SVGIG (reference sequence). The CDR3 contains 14 residues. Trimming cost V 3 bases and J 3 bases, with 12 bases left between them. The DNA of the CDR3 is TGTGCCTGGAGGACTGGTCCAGTCTACAATGAGCAGTTCTTC. It is translated as CAWRTGPVYNEQFF.